These T cell receptor beta chains were read from a single sample in a study of cytotoxic CD8 clonotypes in ibrutinib-treated CLL. Measured with immunoSEQ multiplex PCR; TCRdb has only the in-frame clones, and not every one. The table has approximately 97,000 clones, about 74% seen once; the top ten hold approximately 25%. The sample was PBMCs, taken after 24 months of ibrutinib treatment. These receptors came from a human donor with chronic lymphocytic leukemia. Both conserved end residues are part of each CDR3. Fields, in order: J gene, clone size, V gene, D gene, CDR3 protein, CDR3 DNA. The D gene is left open where the match is weak. Clone size appears in some rows only: once, few, many, or a class for an expanded clone.

>TRBJ1-1|.|TRBV7-9|.
CASSPDTLHSAFF
TGTGCCAGCAGCCCGGACACATTGCACTCGGCTTTCTTT
>TRBJ2-5|.|TRBV10-2|TRBD2
CASSGVAGGRQTQYF
TGCGCCAGCAGTGGAGTAGCGGGAGGACGACAGACCCAGTACTTC
>TRBJ1-2|.|TRBV19|.
CASSIGGENYGYTF
TGTGCCAGTAGTATTGGAGGTGAGAACTATGGCTACACCTTC
>TRBJ1-1|.|TRBV6-5|TRBD1
CASYRGPGTEAFF
TGTGCCAGTTACAGGGGGCCGGGCACTGAAGCTTTCTTT
>TRBJ2-5|.|TRBV7-9|.
CASSFEGTSEYF
TGTGCCAGCAGCTTCGAAGGGACCTCGGAGTACTTC
>TRBJ1-1|many|TRBV7-2|.
CASSPQGRTEAFF
TGTGCCAGCAGCCCACAGGGACGGACTGAAGCTTTCTTT
>TRBJ2-7|.|TRBV2|TRBD2
CASTGERDYEQYF
TGTGCCAGCACGGGGGAGCGGGACTACGAGCAGTACTTC
>TRBJ1-5|.|TRBV6-4|.
CARPNQQGGSNQPQHF
TGTGCCCGCCCGAACCAACAGGGAGGAAGCAATCAGCCCCAGCATTTT
>TRBJ2-7|once|TRBV19|TRBD2
CASSTIAGEWYEQYF
TGTGCCAGTAGTACAATAGCGGGAGAGTGGTACGAGCAGTACTTC
>TRBJ2-7|.|TRBV10-2|.
CASSESSGVGQYF
TGCGCCAGCAGTGAGTCATCAGGGGTTGGGCAGTACTTC
>TRBJ1-1|.|TRBV18|.
CASSPLPSGGANTEAFF
TGTGCCAGCTCACCCCTACCCTCGGGGGGCGCGAACACTGAAGCTTTCTTT
>TRBJ2-7|.|TRBV10-1|TRBD1
CASSGGTGRPRDEQYF
TGCGCCAGCAGTGGCGGGACAGGGAGGCCTCGGGACGAGCAGTACTTC
>TRBJ1-1|once|TRBV4-1|.
CASSQEIIGMNTEAFF
TGCGCCAGCAGCCAAGAGATCATAGGGATGAACACTGAAGCTTTCTTT
>TRBJ1-5|.|TRBV18|TRBD1
CASSPRDSIIPQHF
TGTGCCAGCTCACCACGGGACAGCATCATCCCCCAGCATTTT
>TRBJ1-4|.|TRBV30|.
CAWSVTGKSEKLFF
TGTGCCTGGAGTGTCACAGGGAAGAGTGAAAAACTGTTTTTT
>TRBJ2-1|.|TRBV19|TRBD1
CASSIEVRGYNEQFF
TGTGCCAGTAGTATAGAGGTCAGGGGGTACAATGAGCAGTTCTTC
>TRBJ2-7|.|TRBV7-9|.
CASSRPAVYEQYF
TGTGCCAGCAGCCGCCCAGCGGTCTACGAGCAGTACTTC
>TRBJ2-3|few|TRBV5-1|.
CASSLVGHSTDTQYF
TGCGCCAGCAGCTTGGTGGGACATAGCACAGATACGCAGTATTTT
>TRBJ2-7|few|TRBV7-8|TRBD2
CASSSGLAGAPYEQYF
TGTGCCAGCAGCTCCGGACTAGCGGGAGCTCCCTACGAGCAGTACTTC
>TRBJ2-7|.|TRBV29-1|.
CSVEDEAGSSYEQYF
TGCAGCGTTGAAGATGAGGCAGGGTCCTCCTACGAGCAGTACTTC
>TRBJ2-7|few|TRBV4-1|.
CASSNAYEQYF
TGCGCCAGCAGTAACGCATACGAGCAGTACTTC
>TRBJ1-4|.|TRBV6-4|.
CASSRGPNEKLFF
TGTGCCAGCAGCCGGGGACCGAATGAAAAACTGTTTTTT
>TRBJ1-1|.|TRBV14|.
CASSHTDSSAAFF
TGTGCCAGCAGCCACACCGACAGCTCCGCGGCTTTCTTT
>TRBJ1-1|.|TRBV5-6|.
CASSLRASNTEAFF
TGTGCCAGCAGCTTGAGGGCCTCGAACACTGAAGCTTTCTTT
>TRBJ1-1|.|TRBV27|.
CASTSWGSGARAEAFF
TGTGCCAGCACTTCTTGGGGAAGCGGGGCGCGCGCTGAAGCTTTCTTT
>TRBJ2-1|.|TRBV27|TRBD2
CASSLGLAGDNEQFF
TGTGCCAGCAGTCTAGGACTAGCGGGAGACAATGAGCAGTTCTTC
>TRBJ1-1|.|TRBV11-2|TRBD1
CASSLPGQGYTEAFF
TGTGCCAGCAGCTTGCCGGGACAGGGCTACACTGAAGCTTTCTTT
>TRBJ1-1|.|TRBV18|.
CASSPDGNTEAFF
TGTGCCAGCTCCCCGGACGGGAACACTGAAGCTTTCTTT
>TRBJ2-1|.|TRBV19|.
CASSIASNEQFF
TGTGCCAGTAGTATTGCGTCTAATGAGCAGTTCTTC
>TRBJ2-1|.|TRBV29-1|TRBD1
CSVESQGAGNEQFF
TGCAGCGTTGAGTCACAGGGGGCGGGCAATGAGCAGTTCTTC
>TRBJ1-5|.|TRBV7-2|TRBD1
CASSIGTGNQPQHF
TGTGCCAGCAGCATCGGGACAGGGAATCAGCCCCAGCATTTT
>TRBJ2-3|.|TRBV15|TRBD2
CATSRAQPSGKDTQYF
TGTGCCACCAGCAGAGCTCAGCCTAGCGGGAAAGATACGCAGTATTTT
>TRBJ2-7|.|TRBV19|TRBD1
CASTRTGGYSEQYF
TGTGCCAGTACCAGGACAGGGGGATACTCCGAGCAGTACTTC